This T cell receptor (beta chain) is drawn from a study of cytomegalovirus exposure and HLA in healthy donors. Study-wide findings and caveats: Later on, an analysis showed TCR association rates differing by HLA locus, with DRB1 the most and HLA-C the fewest.

Turning to this clone: Its antigen remains unidentified.

13 Jbeta primers and 60 Vbeta primers were used for the PCR. Method: immunoSEQ multiplex PCR; TCRdb's copy keeps in-frame clones and lacks some. The repertoire consists of under 200,000 clones, with about four fifths occurring once and the leading ten covering 0.5% to 0.55%. The sequencing input was PBMCs. The sequence derives from a woman between 45 and 65 years old in good health and CMV-seronegative.

The CDR3 sequence is CASKAGLQLSADTQYF. Written as DNA, the CDR3 is TGCGCCAGCAAAGCAGGCCTCCAACTCTCCGCAGATACGCAGTATTTT. The rearrangement joins TRBV5-1 to TRBJ2-3; D is unclear. The CDR3 has 16 residues. From germline, CDR1 is SGHRS and CDR2 YFSETQ. V shed 6 bases and J shed 4 bases, with 21 bases lying between them. The complete variable domain, with remaining parts taken from reference TRBV5-1 and TRBJ2-3, reads KAGVTQTPRYLIKTRGQQVTLSCSPISGHRSVSWYQQTPGQGLQFLFEYFSETQRNKGNFPGRFSGRQFSNSRSEMNVSTLELGDSALYLCASKAGLQLSADTQYFGPGTRLTVL.